These T cell receptor beta chains were read from a single sample in a study of blood T cell repertoires in COVID-19. Only in-frame clones appear in the TCRdb table, and some are missing; sequencing was by immunoSEQ multiplex PCR. The repertoire consists of more than 450,000 clones, with roughly 87% occurring once and the leading ten covering 0.7%. Material for sequencing was PBMCs or T cells enriched from blood (not recorded which). The receptors were sampled from a woman between 18 and 30 years old who had recovered from COVID-19. Both conserved end residues are part of each CDR3. The D gene is left open where the match is weak. Some rows have no size entry. The others give once, few or many, or a class for an expanded clone.

>13|TRBJ1-1|TRBV7-9|once|-
TGTGCCAGCATCGCGGTTTATAACACTGAAGCTTTCTTT
CASIAVYNTEAFF
>13|TRBJ2-1|TRBV27|-|TRBD1
TGTGCCAGCAGTTATCAGGGGGTCAATGAGCAGTTCTTC
CASSYQGVNEQFF
>13|TRBJ1-4|TRBV5-1|few|-
TGCGCCAGCAGGCAACAGCAGAATGAAAAACTGTTTTTT
CASRQQQNEKLFF
>15|TRBJ2-2|TRBV19|-|-
TGTGCCAGTACGAATCGGCTGGGGGGAACCGGGGAGCTGTTTTTT
CASTNRLGGTGELFF
>15|TRBJ1-4|TRBV15|once|-
TGTGCCACCAGGGCAGCGGGGGCTACTAATGAAAAACTGTTTTTT
CATRAAGATNEKLFF
>14|TRBJ1-1|TRBV3-1/TRBV3-2|-|-
TGTGCCAGCAGCCAAGATTTACTGGACACTGAAGCTTTCTTT
CASSQDLLDTEAFF
>15|TRBJ1-2|TRBV7-8|-|TRBD1
TGTGCCAGCAGCTTAGGTGGGCAGGGGGCCTATGGCTACACCTTC
CASSLGGQGAYGYTF
>15|TRBJ2-7|TRBV5-1|many|-
TGCGCCAGCAGCTCAGGGACATTCAGCTCCTACGAGCAGTACTTC
CASSSGTFSSYEQYF
>13|TRBJ1-1|TRBV18|-|-
TGTGCCAGCTCAATCCGAGGGAACACTGAAGCTTTCTTT
CASSIRGNTEAFF
>14|TRBJ1-1|TRBV11-3|-|-
TGTGCCAGCAGCTTGTTCCCGGACAGTGAAGTAGCTTTCTTT
CASSLFPDSEVAFF
>11|TRBJ1-1|TRBV30|-|-
TGTGCCTGGACTTTTAACACTGAAGCTTTCTTT
CAWTFNTEAFF
>14|TRBJ1-2|TRBV10-3|once|TRBD1
TGTGCCATCAGTCAGGGGGCGGCGAGGGATGGCTACACCTTC
CAISQGAARDGYTF
>12|TRBJ1-5|TRBV2|-|-
TGTGCCAGCGGGCTACGAAATCAGCCCCAGCATTTT
CASGLRNQPQHF
>13|TRBJ1-2|TRBV18|once|TRBD1
TGTGCCAGCTCGGGACAGGGGACCTATGGCTACACCTTC
CASSGQGTYGYTF
>15|TRBJ2-1|TRBV4-2|-|TRBD2
TGTGCCAGCAGCCAAGGGCTAGCGGGGGTAAATGAGCAGTTCTTC
CASSQGLAGVNEQFF
>16|TRBJ1-3|TRBV11-2|-|-
TGTGCCAGCAGCTTAGATCGAAGGGGATCTGGAAACACCATATATTTT
CASSLDRRGSGNTIYF
>16|TRBJ2-5|TRBV9|-|-
TGTGCCAGCAGCGCAACTGACAGGATTTTTTTCGAGACCCAGTACTTC
CASSATDRIFFETQYF
>15|TRBJ1-6|TRBV7-9|few|TRBD1
TGTGCCAGCAGCTCAACAGGGGGCTTGGATTCACCCCTCCACTTT
CASSSTGGLDSPLHF
>13|TRBJ1-1|TRBV12-3/TRBV12-4|-|-
TGTGCCAGCAGCTCCTCCGGGAACACTGAAGCTTTCTTT
CASSSSGNTEAFF
>14|TRBJ1-2|TRBV5-8|-|TRBD1
TGTGCCAGCAGCCTGACAGGGTGGGACTATGGCTACACCTTC
CASSLTGWDYGYTF
>12|TRBJ1-4|TRBV15|-|-
TGTGCCACCAGCAGAGATCGTGAAAAACTGTTTTTT
CATSRDREKLFF
>15|TRBJ2-3|TRBV27|-|-
TGTGCCAGCAGTTTGTGGCAGGGCATGACAGATACGCAGTATTTT
CASSLWQGMTDTQYF
>13|TRBJ1-6|TRBV5-1|-|TRBD1
TGCGCGGCCGACCGGGACAGGGGATCACCCCTCCACTTT
CAADRDRGSPLHF
>16|TRBJ2-7|TRBV6-6|-|TRBD2
TGTGCCAGCAGCCCCGAACCGGGACTAGCGGGGGCCGAGCAGTACTTC
CASSPEPGLAGAEQYF
>16|TRBJ1-2|TRBV5-1|-|TRBD1
TGCGCCAGCAGCTTGGCCACAGGGGAGTTGAGCTATGGCTACACCTTC
CASSLATGELSYGYTF
>12|TRBJ1-1|TRBV10-3|-|-
TGTGGTGTAAGGGGTGAGAACACTGAAGCTTTCTTT
CGVRGENTEAFF
>12|TRBJ1-2|TRBV12-3/TRBV12-4|few|TRBD1
TGTGCCAGCAGTTTCCGGGACAGGGGTTACACCTTC
CASSFRDRGYTF
>14|TRBJ1-6|TRBV7-2|-|-
TGTGCCAGCAGCCCCGCGCGAGGTACTCGACCCCTCCACTTT
CASSPARGTRPLHF
>17|TRBJ2-5|TRBV7-6|-|TRBD2
TGTGCCAGCAGCTCCTGGACTAGCGGCCTCCCGGGGGAGACCCAGTACTTC
CASSSWTSGLPGETQYF
>12|TRBJ1-3|TRBV12-3/TRBV12-4|-|TRBD1
TGTGCCAGCAGGACAGGGGGAAACACCATATATTTT
CASRTGGNTIYF
>13|TRBJ2-7|TRBV6-5|-|-
TGTGCCAGCAGACGCGGAAGAGGTAGCGAGCAGTACTTC
CASRRGRGSEQYF
>13|TRBJ2-7|TRBV29-1|once|-
TGCAGCGTTGAAGCACGGGGAACCTACGAGCAGTACTTC
CSVEARGTYEQYF
>16|TRBJ2-2|TRBV7-2|-|-
TGTGCCAGCAGCCACTCCACCGGGAGCCTGGCCGGGGAGCTGTTTTTT
CASSHSTGSLAGELFF
>15|TRBJ1-4|TRBV28|-|TRBD1
TGTGCCAGCAGTCCCACCGGGACAGTTAATGAAAAACTGTTTTTT
CASSPTGTVNEKLFF
>17|TRBJ2-3|TRBV5-1|-|-
TGCGCCAGCAGCTTATTTGACCCGCGACATAGCACAGATACGCAGTATTTT
CASSLFDPRHSTDTQYF
>13|TRBJ2-3|TRBV2|-|TRBD2
TGTGCCAGCGGGGGGGAGGGGAAAGATACGCAGTATTTT
CASGGEGKDTQYF
>15|TRBJ1-5|TRBV2|-|TRBD1
TGTGCCAGCGAGAAAGACAGGGGGGGAAATCAGCCCCAGCATTTT
CASEKDRGGNQPQHF
>14|TRBJ1-2|TRBV5-1|-|-
TGCGCCAGCAGCTTGGGGACAGAGATTGGCGGCTACACCTTC
CASSLGTEIGGYTF
>16|TRBJ2-5|TRBV7-2|-|TRBD2
TGTGCCAGCAGCTCGCCAGGGTTAGCGGGGGGAGAGACCCAGTACTTC
CASSSPGLAGGETQYF
>13|TRBJ1-5|TRBV7-6|-|-
TGTGCCAGCAGCTTTAACGGGAATCAGCCCCAGCATTTT
CASSFNGNQPQHF
>14|TRBJ2-5|TRBV9|-|-
TGTGCCAGCAGCCCACGGGGTACTGGGGAGACCCAGTACTTC
CASSPRGTGETQYF